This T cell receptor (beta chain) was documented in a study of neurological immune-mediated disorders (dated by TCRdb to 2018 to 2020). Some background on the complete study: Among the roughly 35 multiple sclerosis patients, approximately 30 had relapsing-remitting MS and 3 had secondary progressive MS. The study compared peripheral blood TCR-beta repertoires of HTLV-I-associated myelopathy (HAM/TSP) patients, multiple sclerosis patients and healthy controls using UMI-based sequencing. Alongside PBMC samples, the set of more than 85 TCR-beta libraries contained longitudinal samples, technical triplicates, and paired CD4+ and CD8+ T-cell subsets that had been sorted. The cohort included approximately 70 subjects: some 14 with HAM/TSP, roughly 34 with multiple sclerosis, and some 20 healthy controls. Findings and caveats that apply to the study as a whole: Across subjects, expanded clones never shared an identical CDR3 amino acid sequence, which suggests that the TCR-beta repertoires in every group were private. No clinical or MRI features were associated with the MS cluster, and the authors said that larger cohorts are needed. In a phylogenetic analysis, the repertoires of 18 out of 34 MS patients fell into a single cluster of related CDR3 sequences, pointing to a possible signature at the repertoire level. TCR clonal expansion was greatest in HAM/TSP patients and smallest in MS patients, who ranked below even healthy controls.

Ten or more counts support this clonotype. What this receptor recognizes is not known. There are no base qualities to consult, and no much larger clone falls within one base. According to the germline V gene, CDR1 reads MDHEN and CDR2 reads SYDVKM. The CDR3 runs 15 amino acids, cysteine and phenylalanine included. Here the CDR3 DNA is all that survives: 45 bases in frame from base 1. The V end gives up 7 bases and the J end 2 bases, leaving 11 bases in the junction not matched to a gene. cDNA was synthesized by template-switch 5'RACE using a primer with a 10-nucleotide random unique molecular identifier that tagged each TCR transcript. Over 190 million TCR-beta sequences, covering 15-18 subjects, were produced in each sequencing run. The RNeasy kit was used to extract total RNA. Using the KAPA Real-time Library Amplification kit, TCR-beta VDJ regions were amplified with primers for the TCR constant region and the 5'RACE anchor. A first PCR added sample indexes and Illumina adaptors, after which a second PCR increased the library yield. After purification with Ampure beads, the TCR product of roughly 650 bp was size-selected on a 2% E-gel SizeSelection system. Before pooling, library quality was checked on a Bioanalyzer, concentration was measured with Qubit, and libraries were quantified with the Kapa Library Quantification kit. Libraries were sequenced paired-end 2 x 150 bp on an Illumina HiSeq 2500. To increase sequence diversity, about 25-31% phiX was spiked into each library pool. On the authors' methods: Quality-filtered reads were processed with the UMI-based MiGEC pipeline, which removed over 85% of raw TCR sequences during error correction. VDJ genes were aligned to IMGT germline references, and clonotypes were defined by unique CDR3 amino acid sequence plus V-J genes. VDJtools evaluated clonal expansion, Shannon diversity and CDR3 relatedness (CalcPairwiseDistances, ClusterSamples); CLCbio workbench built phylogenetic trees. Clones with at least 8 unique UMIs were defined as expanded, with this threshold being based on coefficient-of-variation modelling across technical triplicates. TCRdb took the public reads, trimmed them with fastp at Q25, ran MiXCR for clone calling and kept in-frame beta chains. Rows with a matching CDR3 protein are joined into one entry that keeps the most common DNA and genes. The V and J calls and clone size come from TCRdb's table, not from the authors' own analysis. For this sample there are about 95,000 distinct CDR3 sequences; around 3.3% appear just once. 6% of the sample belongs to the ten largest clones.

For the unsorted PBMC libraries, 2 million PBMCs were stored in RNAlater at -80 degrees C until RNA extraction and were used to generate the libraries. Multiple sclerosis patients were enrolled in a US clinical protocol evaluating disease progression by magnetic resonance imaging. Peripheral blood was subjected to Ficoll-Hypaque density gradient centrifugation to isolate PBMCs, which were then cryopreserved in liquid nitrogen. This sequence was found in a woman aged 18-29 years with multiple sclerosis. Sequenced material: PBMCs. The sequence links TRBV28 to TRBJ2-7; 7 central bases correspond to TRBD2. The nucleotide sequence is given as TGTGCCAGCATCCCCCCTTGGGGGGGTACCTACGAGCAGTACTTC. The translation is CASIPPWGGTYEQYF.